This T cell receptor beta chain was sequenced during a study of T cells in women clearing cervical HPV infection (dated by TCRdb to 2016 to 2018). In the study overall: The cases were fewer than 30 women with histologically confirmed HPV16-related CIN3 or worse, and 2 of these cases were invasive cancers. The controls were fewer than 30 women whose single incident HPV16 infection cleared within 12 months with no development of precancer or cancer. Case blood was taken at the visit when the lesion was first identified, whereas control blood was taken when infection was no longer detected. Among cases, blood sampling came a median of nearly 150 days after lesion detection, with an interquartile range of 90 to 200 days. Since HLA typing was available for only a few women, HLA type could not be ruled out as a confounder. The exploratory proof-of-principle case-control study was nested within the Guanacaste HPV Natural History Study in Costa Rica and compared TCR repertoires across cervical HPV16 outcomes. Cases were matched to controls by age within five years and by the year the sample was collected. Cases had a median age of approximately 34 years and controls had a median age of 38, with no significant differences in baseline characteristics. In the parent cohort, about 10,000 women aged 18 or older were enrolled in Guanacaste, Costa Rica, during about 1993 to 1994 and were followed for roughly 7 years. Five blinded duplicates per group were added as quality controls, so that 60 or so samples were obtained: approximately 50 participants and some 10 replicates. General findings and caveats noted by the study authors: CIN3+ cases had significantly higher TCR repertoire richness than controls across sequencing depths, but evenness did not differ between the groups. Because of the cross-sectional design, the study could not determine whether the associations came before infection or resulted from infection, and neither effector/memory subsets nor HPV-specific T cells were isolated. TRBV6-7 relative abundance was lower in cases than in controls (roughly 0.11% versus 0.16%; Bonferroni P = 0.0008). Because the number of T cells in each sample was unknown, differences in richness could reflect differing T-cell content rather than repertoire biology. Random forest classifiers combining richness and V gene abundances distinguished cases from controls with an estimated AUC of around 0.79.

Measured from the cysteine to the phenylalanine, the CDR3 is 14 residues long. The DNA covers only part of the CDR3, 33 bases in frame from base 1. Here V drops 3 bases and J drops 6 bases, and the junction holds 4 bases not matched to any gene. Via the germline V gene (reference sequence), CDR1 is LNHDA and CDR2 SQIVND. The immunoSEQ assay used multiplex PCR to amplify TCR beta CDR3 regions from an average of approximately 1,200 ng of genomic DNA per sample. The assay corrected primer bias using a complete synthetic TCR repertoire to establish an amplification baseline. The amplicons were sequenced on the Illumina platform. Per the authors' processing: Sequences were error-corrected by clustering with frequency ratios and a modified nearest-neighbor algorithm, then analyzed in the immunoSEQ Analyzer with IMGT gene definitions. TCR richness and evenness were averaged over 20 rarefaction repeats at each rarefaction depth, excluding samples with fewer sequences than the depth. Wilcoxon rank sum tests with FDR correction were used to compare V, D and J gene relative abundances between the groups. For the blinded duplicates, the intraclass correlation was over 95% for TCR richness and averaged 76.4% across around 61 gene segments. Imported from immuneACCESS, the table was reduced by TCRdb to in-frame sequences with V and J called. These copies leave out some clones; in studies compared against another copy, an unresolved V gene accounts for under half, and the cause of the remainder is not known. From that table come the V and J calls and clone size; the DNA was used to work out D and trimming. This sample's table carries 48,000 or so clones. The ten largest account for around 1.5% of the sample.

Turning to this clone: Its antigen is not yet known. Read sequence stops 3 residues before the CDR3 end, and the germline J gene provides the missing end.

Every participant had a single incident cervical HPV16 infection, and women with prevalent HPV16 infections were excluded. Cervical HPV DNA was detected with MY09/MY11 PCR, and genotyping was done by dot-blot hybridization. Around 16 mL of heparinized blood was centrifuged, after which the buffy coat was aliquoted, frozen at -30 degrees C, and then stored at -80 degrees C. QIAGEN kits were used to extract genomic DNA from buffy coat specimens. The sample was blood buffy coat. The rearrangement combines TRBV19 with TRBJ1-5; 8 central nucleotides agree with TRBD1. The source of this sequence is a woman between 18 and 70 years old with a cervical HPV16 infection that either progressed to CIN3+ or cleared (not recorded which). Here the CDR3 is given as CASSISRGLQPQHF. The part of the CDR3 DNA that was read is TGTGCCAGTAGTATCTCCAGGGGGCTTCAGCCC.